What follows are 4 T cell receptor beta chains derived from one specimen sequenced in a study of beta chain features in type 1 diabetes. Broader study findings: Across all four CD4+ subsets, people with type 1 diabetes showed modestly shorter TCRB CDR3s.

Their specific antigens are unknown. Reverse transcription of all isolated RNA meant that expressed TCRB transcripts were sequenced. The protocol was immunoSEQ multiplex PCR, while the TCRdb copy is restricted to in-frame clones and leaves out a portion. This sample has around 300,000 clones, with 15% found just once. Sequenced material: naive CD4+ T cells from blood. The receptors stem from a man in his late teens or twenties with type 1 diabetes.

This clone was recorded a few times. The rearrangement links TRBV5-1 to TRBJ2-1, with D possibly matching TRBD1 (6 bases). Per germline, CDR1 SGHRS and CDR2 YFSETQ. The CDR3 is 14 amino acids. The V end lost 4 bases, the J end lost 6 bases, and 14 bases lay between the germline ends. The CDR3 sequence is CASSPGTSPNEQFF. CDR3 DNA: TGCGCCAGCAGCCCTGGGACATCTCCCAATGAGCAGTTCTTC.

The chain carries TRBV27 and TRBJ1-1; D remains unclear. The germline V and J ends were trimmed by 2 bases and 3 bases, with 16 bases remaining between them. Germline assignment: CDR1 MNHEY and CDR2 SMNVEV (reference sequence). There are 16 residues in the CDR3. CDR3 sequence reads: CASSLIPRGRDTEAFF. In DNA, the CDR3 is TGTGCCAGCAGTTTAATCCCTCGCGGTCGGGACACTGAAGCTTTCTTT.

This chain joins TRBV18 and TRBJ2-1; 12 nucleotides agree with TRBD2. Trimming took 3 bases from V and 6 from J; bases not matched to a gene: 3. The CDR3 loop spans 15 amino acids. From germline, CDR1 is KGHSH and CDR2 LQKENI. The CDR3 bases are TGTGCCAGCTCACCGGGACTAGCGGGTATCAATGAGCAGTTCTTC. The encoded protein is CASSPGLAGINEQFF.

This clone was seen a handful of times. This chain joins TRBV18 and TRBJ1-1, with a weak D call TRBD1 (5 bases). The V gene lost 7 bases and the J gene lost 1 base, with 13 bases spanning the gap. This CDR3 spans 14 amino acids. Germline V gives CDR1 KGHSH, CDR2 LQKENI. The CDR3 DNA sequence: TGTGCCAGCTTGCCTCAAGGGGCGAACACTGAAGCTTTCTTT. Protein sequence: CASLPQGANTEAFF.